This TCR beta chain stems from a study of Ad26.COV2.S vaccination and SARS-CoV-2 variants. The treatment was: about 20 received Ad26.COV2.S at low or high dose, single or two shots; several received placebo; per-sample allocation not given. Specimens were obtained on day 63 following the first vaccine or placebo injection. Trimming stripped 5 bases from V and 3 bases from J, with 10 bases between. This CDR3 has 13 amino acids. Per germline, CDR1 KGHSH and CDR2 LQKENI. The assay was immunoSEQ multiplex PCR, and TCRdb's table has in-frame clones only and misses some. The sample holds 350,000 to 400,000 clones, about nine tenths seen once.

The specimen was peripheral blood, collected in a trial of Ad26.COV2.S vaccine versus placebo. The V and J genes are TRBV18 and TRBJ1-2; no firm D call. This TCR was recovered from a person between 18 and 59 years old who received the Ad26.COV2.S COVID-19 vaccine or a placebo. CDR3 region: CASSTGNYYGYTF. CDR3 DNA: TGTGCCAGCTCAACCGGGAACTACTATGGCTACACCTTC.